A selection of T cell receptor beta chains follows, all from one sample in a study of blood T cell repertoires in COVID-19. Using immunoSEQ multiplex PCR, the repertoire was profiled, and TCRdb retains in-frame clones only, with some absent. The sample shows approximately 260,000 clones, about 80% of them seen only once. The specimen was PBMCs or T cells enriched from blood (not recorded which). The receptors stem from a man aged 25-40 years with acute COVID-19. The CDR3 runs from the conserved cysteine through the conserved F or W. Fields, in order: D gene, J gene, clone size, V gene, CDR3 protein, CDR3 DNA. The D gene is left open where the match is weak. The size field is filled for only some rows; it gives once, few, many or a size class.

d_gene: NA
j_gene: TRBJ1-1
abundance: NA
v_gene: TRBV6-4
CDR3aa: CASSERGGLTEAFF
CDR3nt: TGTGCCAGCAGTGAACGGGGGGGCCTTACTGAAGCTTTCTTT

d_gene: TRBD1
j_gene: TRBJ1-1
abundance: NA
v_gene: TRBV29-1
CDR3aa: CSVEGDRGHTEAFF
CDR3nt: TGCAGCGTTGAGGGCGACAGGGGGCACACTGAAGCTTTCTTT

d_gene: TRBD2
j_gene: TRBJ2-2
abundance: NA
v_gene: TRBV10-2
CDR3aa: CASRVTSGINTGELFF
CDR3nt: TGCGCCAGCAGAGTGACTAGCGGGATCAACACCGGGGAGCTGTTTTTT

d_gene: NA
j_gene: TRBJ1-6
abundance: NA
v_gene: TRBV6-5
CDR3aa: CASSYSGGQGDSPLHF
CDR3nt: TGTGCCAGCAGTTACTCGGGAGGGCAGGGTGATTCACCCCTCCACTTT

d_gene: TRBD2
j_gene: TRBJ2-1
abundance: NA
v_gene: TRBV6-5
CDR3aa: CASSSREARYNEQFF
CDR3nt: TGTGCCAGCAGTTCGCGGGAGGCGCGGTACAATGAGCAGTTCTTC

d_gene: NA
j_gene: TRBJ2-2
abundance: few
v_gene: TRBV6-5
CDR3aa: CASSYDGAANTGELFF
CDR3nt: TGTGCCAGCAGTTACGACGGAGCCGCGAACACCGGGGAGCTGTTTTTT

d_gene: TRBD1
j_gene: TRBJ1-1
abundance: NA
v_gene: TRBV4-3
CDR3aa: CASSGTGGTEAFF
CDR3nt: TGCGCCAGCAGTGGGACAGGGGGCACTGAAGCTTTCTTT

d_gene: NA
j_gene: TRBJ1-1
abundance: few
v_gene: TRBV5-4
CDR3aa: CASSLAFPNTEAFF
CDR3nt: TGTGCCAGCAGCTTGGCCTTTCCGAACACTGAAGCTTTCTTT

d_gene: NA
j_gene: TRBJ1-2
abundance: once
v_gene: TRBV30
CDR3aa: CAGEPGGNYGYTF
CDR3nt: TGTGCCGGTGAACCGGGGGGTAACTATGGCTACACCTTC

d_gene: NA
j_gene: TRBJ1-1
abundance: few
v_gene: TRBV6-2/TRBV6-3
CDR3aa: CASSLLGGDTEAFF
CDR3nt: TGTGCCAGCAGTTTACTCGGAGGGGACACTGAAGCTTTCTTT

d_gene: TRBD1
j_gene: TRBJ1-2
abundance: few
v_gene: TRBV19
CDR3aa: CASSIQGQASGYTF
CDR3nt: TGTGCCAGTAGTATACAGGGACAGGCTTCGGGCTACACCTTC

d_gene: NA
j_gene: TRBJ2-1
abundance: NA
v_gene: TRBV6-5
CDR3aa: CASSTGFDEQFF
CDR3nt: TGTGCCAGTTCAACAGGGTTTGATGAGCAGTTCTTC

d_gene: NA
j_gene: TRBJ2-1
abundance: NA
v_gene: TRBV18
CDR3aa: CASSPPGSSYNEQFF
CDR3nt: TGTGCCAGCTCACCACCCGGGAGCTCCTACAATGAGCAGTTCTTC

d_gene: NA
j_gene: TRBJ2-2
abundance: NA
v_gene: TRBV18
CDR3aa: CASSPRGGGTGELFF
CDR3nt: TGTGCCAGCTCACCTCGGGGAGGCGGCACCGGGGAGCTGTTTTTT

d_gene: TRBD2
j_gene: TRBJ2-1
abundance: NA
v_gene: TRBV7-6
CDR3aa: CASSKGTNYNEQFF
CDR3nt: TGTGCCAGCAGCAAGGGGACTAACTACAATGAGCAGTTCTTC

d_gene: NA
j_gene: TRBJ1-6
abundance: NA
v_gene: TRBV3-1/TRBV3-2
CDR3aa: CASSQDSGGSSPLHF
CDR3nt: TGTGCCAGCAGCCAAGACTCGGGTGGGAGTTCACCCCTCCACTTT

d_gene: NA
j_gene: TRBJ1-1
abundance: NA
v_gene: TRBV4-1
CDR3aa: CASSQAGNRILEAFF
CDR3nt: TGCGCCAGCAGCCAAGCGGGAAACCGAATTCTTGAAGCTTTCTTT